Described below is a single T cell receptor (beta chain) sequence and its context. Its binding antigen is unknown. Base-call qualities are not available, and no considerably larger clone is one nucleotide away. From the cysteine through the phenylalanine, the CDR3 covers 13 amino acids. CDR3 DNA only is kept here, 39 bases in frame from base 1. The germline V gene supplies CDR1 SGHTA and CDR2 FQGTGA. V is shortened by 1 base, J by 7 bases, and the region joining them spans 10 bases. The data were taken from a study of OX40 agonist ivuxolimab in advanced cancers. With respect to the entire study: Ivuxolimab was an agonistic, fully human IgG2 monoclonal antibody directed against OX40 (CD134), a costimulatory receptor. Intravenous ivuxolimab was administered to patients every 2 weeks at six dose levels: 0.01, 0.1, 0.3, 1.5, 3 and 10 mg/kg. Of the 52 patients in dose escalation, 19 had hepatocellular carcinoma, approximately 15 had melanoma, 9 had renal cell carcinoma and 9 had head and neck cancer. A male proportion of around 81% and a mean age of 60 years, ranging from roughly 23 to 85, were recorded for the dose-escalation cohort. Prior anti-PD-1, anti-PD-L1 or anti-CTLA-4 therapy was permitted, and checkpoint inhibitors had been received by about 44% of dose-escalation patients. Partial responses occurred in three dose-escalation patients: two with cutaneous melanoma and one with hepatocellular carcinoma. Peripheral TCRbeta sequencing was intended to test whether TCR sequence diversity was altered and clonal T-cell expansion was caused by ivuxolimab. The monotherapy dose-escalation portion (N ≈ 56 patients) of the phase I ivuxolimab trial is reported in the paper. Here is what the overall study found, with its caveats: After ivuxolimab, more expanded clones were found on average in CD8+ T cells than in CD4+ T cells. Low levels of normalized T-cell clonal expansion were also seen in some patients who did not respond. In the 0.1-3.0 mg/kg groups, partial responders were among the patients with the lowest normalized peripheral clonal expansion, particularly in CD8+ T cells. At doses of 0.1 to 3.0 mg/kg, clonal expansion of both CD4+ and CD8+ T cells in blood was seen between baseline and week 6. The antigen specificity of the peripheral T cells that underwent clonal expansion was not determined.

Patients with a history of autoimmune disease or receiving systemic immunosuppression were excluded from the trial. Peripheral blood for TCR sequencing was collected from all dose cohorts at baseline, on cycle 4 day 1, and on cycle 7 day 1. The samples were taken from a phase I, first-in-human, multicenter, open-label dose-escalation trial of ivuxolimab. The trial enrolled adults with locally advanced or metastatic head and neck squamous cell, hepatocellular, melanoma or renal cell carcinoma. CD4+ and CD8+ T cells were sorted separately from peripheral blood before TCR sequencing. For sequencing of the TCRbeta CDR3 region, genomic DNA was extracted from the sorted cells. TCRbeta CDR3 regions were sequenced using the immunoSEQ Assay. As stored in TCRdb, this immuneACCESS dataset retains in-frame rearrangements with V and J assigned. A fraction of the clones does not appear; measured against another copy, unresolved V genes explain less than half of the discrepancy, and the remainder lacks a known reason. The sample table holds 50,000 to 80,000 clones, of which approximately 84% were seen once. 3% of the sample rests with the top ten.

The specimen comprised CD4+ or CD8+ T cells sorted from blood, sampled in a trial of the OX40 agonist ivuxolimab. The receptor chain draws on TRBV7-3 and TRBJ1-1; D gene: possibly TRBD1, on 5 matching bases. The TCR was taken from an adult with an advanced solid tumor such as melanoma, head and neck, liver or kidney cancer. The nucleotide sequence is TGTGCCAGCAGCTTAAACCAGGGCGATGAAGCTTTCTTT. Its amino acids are CASSLNQGDEAFF.